Below, 28 T cell receptor beta chains from the same sample are listed, as sequenced in a study of blood T cells in healthy people across ages. The use of a sample-barcoded 5' primer and a J-beta primer mix characterized a second PCR of roughly 7 to 11 cycles. TCRdb itself ran the 5' RACE reads through MiXCR, one entry per CDR3 protein. The sample includes around 1,700,000 distinct CDR3 sequences, 28% of them seen just once. Input material: blood. Source of these receptors: a woman under 40 in good health.

This clonotype was detected a few times. V usage is TRBV7-9 and J usage is TRBJ2-1; no definite D call. This CDR3 is 12 amino acids long. Germline CDR1 is SEHNR and CDR2 is FQNEAQ (reference sequence). Trimming pared 4 bases from V and 8 bases from J, leaving 9 bases between. CDR3 bases: TGTGCCAGCAGCTCCCCCCGCTATGAGCAGTTCTTC. Translated: CASSSPRYEQFF.

This clonotype was seen at least ten times. The chain uses TRBV29-1 and TRBJ2-7, with 9 positions matching TRBD2. CDR3 length equals 14 residues. The V segment lost 4 bases and the J segment 7 bases; nucleotides outside the gene matches: 11. Germline CDR1 SQVTM, CDR2 ANQGSEA. The CDR3 protein is CSVGLAGSPREQYF. The CDR3 nucleotides are TGCAGCGTTGGGCTAGCGGGGAGTCCCAGGGAGCAGTACTTC.

The rearrangement uses TRBV29-1 and TRBJ1-2, with D perhaps matching TRBD1 (5 bases). V lost 4 bases, J lost 7 bases, and 13 bases lay in between. Germline V gene sequence: CDR1 SQVTM, CDR2 ANQGSEA. The CDR3 consists of 12 residues. The CDR3 coding sequence is TGCAGCGTTGGGGACGGCAAGCCTGGCTACACCTTC. It specifies CSVGDGKPGYTF.

The chain has TRBV18 and TRBJ2-3; TRBD1 matches 8 bases. V lost 3 bases to trimming and J lost 1 base; unmatched junction nucleotides: 3. The CDR3 length is 15 residues. Germline V lookup: CDR1 KGHSH, CDR2 LQKENI. CDR3 DNA sequence: TGTGCCAGCTCACCCTTGGACAGGGGCACAGATACGCAGTATTTT. Its translation is CASSPLDRGTDTQYF.

Here the CDR3 reads CASSENPGQGSGYTF. The CDR3 nucleotides read TGTGCCAGCAGTGAAAACCCGGGACAGGGATCAGGCTACACCTTC. J is TRBJ1-2 and V is TRBV6-4, with 9 bases identical to TRBD1. Germline V gives CDR1 MRHNA, CDR2 SNTAGT. This CDR3 region has 15 residues. V shed 3 bases, J shed 8 bases, and the junction held 10 bases outside the gene matches.

This clonotype turned up a few times. This chain connects TRBV4-2 to TRBJ1-4; D uncertain. Germline CDR1 LGHNA, CDR2 YNFKEQ. The CDR3 covers 13 residues. V was pared by 1 base and J by 8 bases, with 8 bases between. CDR3 sequence (DNA): TGTGCCAGCAGCCAAGTTGGCTCCGAAAAACTGTTTTTT. This encodes CASSQVGSEKLFF.

A few counts support this clonotype. The chain employs TRBV25-1 and TRBJ2-7, with TRBD1 matching 9 bases. The CDR3 covers 15 residues. Germline trimming cut 1 base from V and 2 bases from J; bases unmatched to any gene: 3. Germline-derived CDR1 and CDR2 are MGHDK and SYGVNS. Written as DNA, the CDR3 is TGTGCCAGCAGTGAATGGGGGACAGGGACCTACGAGCAGTACTTC. Translating gives CASSEWGTGTYEQYF.

This clonotype was counted only a few times. The rearrangement uses TRBV20-1 and TRBJ2-3; D ambiguous. Between the trimmed V and J ends, which lost 4 bases and 2 bases, there was a span of 13 bases. CDR3 length: 14 residues. CDR1 is DFQATT, CDR2 SNEGSKA, per germline (reference sequence). The CDR3, as DNA: TGCAGTGCTACCTACGTGGTGCCCACAGATACGCAGTATTTT. It translates to CSATYVVPTDTQYF.

This clonotype turned up a few times. The chain carries TRBV6-1 and TRBJ2-1; 7 bases are a match to TRBD2. Germline assignment: CDR1 MNHNS and CDR2 SASEGT. J lost 5 bases, V lost 1 base, and 5 bases had no gene match. The length of the CDR3 is 15 residues. In nucleotides, the CDR3 is TGTGCCAGCAGTGAAGTCTCCAGCGGGGACAATGAGCAGTTCTTC. This sequence encodes CASSEVSSGDNEQFF.

This clonotype showed up many times. The chain links TRBV6-5 to TRBJ2-1, with 7 bases fitting TRBD1. Germline V lookup: CDR1 MNHEY, CDR2 SVGAGI. The CDR3 spans 14 residues. V shed 4 bases and J 4 bases; nucleotides not matched to a gene: 4. CDR3 region: CASSSDRYYNEQFF. The CDR3 DNA follows: TGTGCCAGCAGTTCGGACAGGTATTACAATGAGCAGTTCTTC.

This clonotype was counted between two and nine times. This chain links TRBV5-4 with TRBJ1-1, with a possible D match to TRBD1 (5 bases). Looked up from germline, CDR1 is SGHNT and CDR2 is YYREEE (reference sequence). V was cut by 4 bases and J by 1 base, with 11 bases left in between. CDR3 size: 14 residues. The CDR3 loop reads CASSLYTGNTEAFF. CDR3 in DNA: TGTGCCAGCAGCCTGTATACAGGGAACACTGAAGCTTTCTTT.

This clonotype has just a few counts. The chain couples TRBV20-1 to TRBJ1-3; D ambiguous. The CDR3 is made up of 12 amino acids. Trimming left V 0 bases short and J 6 bases short, with 6 bases between. Germline CDR1 DFQATT, CDR2 SNEGSKA (reference sequence). CDR3: CSARDQTNTIYF. In DNA form, the CDR3 reads TGCAGTGCTAGAGATCAGACAAACACCATATATTTT.

The chain is built from TRBV27 and TRBJ2-5, with 7 bases matching TRBD2. The CDR3 covers 15 residues. Germline lookup yields CDR1 MNHEY and CDR2 SMNVEV (reference sequence). V gave up 2 bases and J gave up 2 bases; unmatched junction bases: 5. The CDR3 DNA reads TGTGCCAGCAGTTTAAGGCGGACTAGTCAAGAGACCCAGTACTTC. Amino acids: CASSLRRTSQETQYF.

This clonotype was counted a few times. With a much larger clone just one base away, this may be a read error. V and J are TRBV29-1 and TRBJ2-7; 7 bases are a match to TRBD1. Losses at the gene ends were 5 bases for V and 3 bases for J; bases not matched to a gene: 13. The CDR3 is 15 residues long. CDR1 and CDR2 from the germline V gene are SQVTM and ANQGSEA. CDR3 amino acids: CSVLRWTGLNYEQYF. The DNA of the CDR3 is TGCAGCGTTCTCCGATGGACAGGTCTGAACTACGAGCAGTACTTC.

In this sample, this clonotype turned up a few times. The V call is TRBV25-1, the J call TRBJ1-4, with D tentatively TRBD1 (5 bases). The CDR3 covers 14 residues. CDR1 is MGHDK, CDR2 SYGVNS, per germline. V was trimmed by 3 bases and J by 2 bases, leaving 7 bases between them. The CDR3 coding sequence is TGTGCCAGCAGTGAGGGGGTTACTAATGAAAAACTGTTTTTT. Its translation: CASSEGVTNEKLFF.

This clonotype was seen ten or more times. The chain employs TRBV3-1 and TRBJ2-5; D may be TRBD2 (5 bases). With 1 base removed from V and 1 base from J, the gap between germline ends came to 13 bases. The CDR3 length is 16 residues. Germline V CDR1 and CDR2: LGHDT, YNNKEL (reference sequence). CDR3 nucleotides: TGTGCCAGCAGCCAAGCGGGAAGACTAACCCAAGAGACCCAGTACTTC. Amino acids: CASSQAGRLTQETQYF.

The chain is built from TRBV29-1 and TRBJ2-2; D not resolved. V lost 3 bases to trimming and J lost 2 bases, with 7 bases between them. CDR1 is SQVTM, CDR2 ANQGSEA, per germline. CDR3 size: 13 residues. CDR3 nucleotides: TGCAGCGTTGATGGCCTTAACACCGGGGAGCTGTTTTTT. Its protein product is CSVDGLNTGELFF.

The chain has TRBV7-2 and TRBJ2-5; D is tentatively TRBD1 or TRBD2 (5 bases each). Trimming removed 3 bases from V and 7 bases from J, with 18 bases in between. The germline CDR1 and CDR2 sequences are SGHTA and FQGNSA. The CDR3 sequence is 15 residues long. The CDR3 DNA sequence: TGTGCCAGCAGCTTCCGAGGGACGGAAAGTGGGACCCAGTACTTC. Encoded protein: CASSFRGTESGTQYF.

Regarding this clonotype: One junction end does not reproduce the germline sequence, and a read error may be involved. This sequence joins TRBV7-2 and TRBJ2-1; 7 bases are shared with TRBD1. The V gene's germline CDR1 is SGHTA and CDR2 FQGNSA. This CDR3 is built from 15 residues. CDR3 sequence reads: CASSFWDSSCNEQFF. DNA of the CDR3: TGTGCCAGCAGCTTTTGGGACAGCTCCTGCAATGAGCAGTTCTTC.

The chain couples TRBV2 to TRBJ1-2; D unclear. The CDR3 contains 13 residues. The germline V gene has CDR1 SNHLY and CDR2 FYNNEI. V was shortened by 8 bases and J by 4 bases, with 14 bases between the two germline ends. CDR3 amino acids: CASVQATPYGYTF. As DNA, the CDR3 is TGTGCCAGCGTCCAGGCCACCCCCTATGGCTACACCTTC. The variable domain in full, completed from reference TRBV2 and TRBJ1-2, reads EPEVTQTPSHQVTQMGQEVILRCVPISNHLYFYWYRQILGQKVEFLVSFYNNEISEKSEIFDDQFSVERPDGSNFTLKIRSTKLEDSAMYFCASVQATPYGYTFGSGTRLTVV.

V is TRBV30 and J is TRBJ1-1, with TRBD1 identical over 8 bases. The V segment lost 7 bases and the J segment 5 bases; nucleotides outside the gene matches: 9. Germline loops: CDR1 GTSNPN, CDR2 SVGIG (reference sequence). The CDR3 covers 13 residues. The CDR3 region has the DNA TGTGCCTTTCGGACAGGGTACGATACTGAAGCTTTCTTT. Translating it yields CAFRTGYDTEAFF.

The rearrangement links TRBV15 to TRBJ2-1, with D possibly being TRBD1 (5 bases). CDR1 is LNHNV and CDR2 is YYDKDF in the germline V gene (reference sequence). V lost 3 bases, J lost 2 bases, and 11 bases lay in between. The CDR3 spans 15 residues. The CDR3: CATSRVRGPYNEQFF. CDR3 DNA sequence: TGTGCCACCAGCAGGGTTAGGGGCCCCTACAATGAGCAGTTCTTC.

The chain joins TRBV10-3 to TRBJ2-4; 11 bases are shared with TRBD2. This CDR3 spans 15 amino acids. Germline CDR1 ENHRY, CDR2 SYGVKD. V lost 3 bases, J lost 13 bases, and 11 bases stayed unmatched. The CDR3 DNA follows: TGTGCCATCAGTGAACTAGCGGGAGTCTACAATGAGCAGTACTTC. Translated, it gives CAISELAGVYNEQYF.

This clonotype was recorded a few times. The CDR3 spells CASSFTGSNQPQHF. The CDR3 coding sequence is TGTGCCAGCAGTTTCACCGGGAGCAATCAGCCCCAGCATTTT. V is TRBV7-2 and J is TRBJ1-5; D not certain. Per the germline V gene, CDR1 is SGHTA and CDR2 is FQGNSA. V was pared by 6 bases and J by 1 base, with 10 bases between. The CDR3 extends over 14 amino acids.

The chain has TRBV7-2 and TRBJ1-4; 11 nucleotides line up with TRBD1. The J segment lost 8 bases and the V segment lost 2 bases, leaving 7 bases of the junction unmatched. The CDR3 covers 16 residues. Germline assignment: CDR1 SGHTA and CDR2 FQGNSA. The CDR3 protein is CASSLSSDRGREKLFF. The CDR3 DNA reads TGTGCCAGCAGCTTATCCTCGGACAGGGGGCGCGAAAAACTGTTTTTT.

This clonotype was found a few times. The chain is built from TRBV11-2 and TRBJ2-3; TRBD2 matches at 9 bases. The CDR3 spans 16 residues. The V gene's germline CDR1 is SGHAT and CDR2 FQNNGV. V shed 5 bases and J 1 base; nucleotides not matched to a gene: 7. CDR3 sequence (DNA): TGTGCCAGCAGCAAGATAGCGGGGGTTGGCACAGATACGCAGTATTTT. Translated, it gives CASSKIAGVGTDTQYF.

The chain combines TRBV10-3 with TRBJ1-1, with D unclear. Germline CDR1 and CDR2: ENHRY and SYGVKD. V lost 0 bases and J lost 5, with 16 bases in between. The CDR3 sequence is 16 residues long. Here the CDR3 DNA reads TGTGCCATCAGTGAGTCTGGCGGCCTCATCTCAACTGAAGCTTTCTTT. Translated: CAISESGGLISTEAFF.

As regards this clonotype: Sequence at one end of the junction differs from germline and may be a read error. The chain links TRBV29-1 to TRBJ1-2; no clear D gene. This CDR3 contains 12 residues. Germline CDR1 and CDR2: SQVTM and ANQGSEA. CDR3 coding DNA: TGCAGCGTTGAACCTGCCCCCTATGTCTACACCTTC. Encoded protein: CSVEPAPYVYTF.